The rows below give T cell receptor beta chains drawn from one sample of a study of siplizumab effects on memory and regulatory T cells. TCRdb keeps only in-frame clones here, not all; method: immunoSEQ multiplex PCR. The repertoire holds approximately 75,000 clones, with roughly 93% as singletons. The source material was CD8+ T cells sorted from blood. The receptors were gathered from a human donor in good health. CDR3s include the opening cysteine and the closing phenylalanine or tryptophan. A D gene is named only where the DNA matches it firmly. Size is stated for part of the rows, as once, few or many counts, or as a class when the clone is expanded.

>TRBV6-6|TRBJ1-1|NA|NA
TGTGCCAGCAGTTCGGAATCGAACACTGAAGCTTTCTTT
CASSSESNTEAFF
>TRBV19|TRBJ1-2|NA|once
TGTGCCAGTAGTTCAAGTCACAGGGAAGGTATCTATGGCTACACCTTC
CASSSSHREGIYGYTF
>TRBV27|TRBJ2-1|NA|NA
TGTGCCAGCAGTTTGTTACTATTGGGAAACAATGAGCAGTTCTTC
CASSLLLLGNNEQFF
>TRBV29-1|TRBJ1-1|TRBD1|NA
TGCAGCGCTACGGGGACAGGGGGGACTGAAGCTTTCTTT
CSATGTGGTEAFF
>TRBV30|TRBJ1-2|NA|NA
TGTGCCACCCATGGGCTTGGCTACACCTTC
CATHGLGYTF
>TRBV7-3|TRBJ2-7|TRBD1|NA
TGTGCCAGCAGCTTTGGGACAGGCTACGAGCAGTACTTC
CASSFGTGYEQYF
>TRBV5-6|TRBJ1-1|NA|NA
TGTGCCAGCAGCTTAGGATTGACGAACACTGAAGCTTTCTTT
CASSLGLTNTEAFF
>TRBV27|TRBJ2-1|NA|NA
TGTGCCAGCAGTTTATCGGGAAATGAGCAGTTCTTC
CASSLSGNEQFF
>TRBV4-1|TRBJ2-7|NA|few
TGCGCCAGCAGCCAAGGAGAGGACAGCAACCTCTACGAGCAGTACTTC
CASSQGEDSNLYEQYF
>TRBV6-6|TRBJ2-5|TRBD2|NA
TGTGCCAGCAGTTACTTCAGCGGGGCAGAGACCCAGTACTTC
CASSYFSGAETQYF
>TRBV4-3|TRBJ2-3|NA|NA
TGCGCCAGCAGCCAAGACCAGGGCGCAGATACGCAGTATTTT
CASSQDQGADTQYF
>TRBV27|TRBJ1-6|NA|once
TGTGCCAGCAGTCCTGTCGACAGTAATTCACCCCTCCACTTT
CASSPVDSNSPLHF
>TRBV15|TRBJ2-5|TRBD1|NA
TGTGCCACCAGCAGAGATAGGGCACAGGGGGAGACCCAGTACTTC
CATSRDRAQGETQYF
>TRBV7-6|TRBJ2-1|NA|NA
TGTGCCAGCAGCCCTGACGGGTCACAGGGGCAGTTCTTC
CASSPDGSQGQFF
>TRBV9|TRBJ2-1|TRBD2|NA
TGTGCCAGCAGCCCAGCCGGGACTAGGAGGGATGAGCAGTTCTTC
CASSPAGTRRDEQFF
>TRBV27|TRBJ2-7|NA|NA
TGTGCCAGCAGTGAATCGGCCCGCATGGCCTACGAGCAGTACTTC
CASSESARMAYEQYF
>TRBV9|TRBJ2-3|TRBD2|NA
TGTGCCAGCAGCCCCGCGGGGGGGGGAGATACGCAGTATTTT
CASSPAGGGDTQYF
>TRBV4-1|TRBJ1-2|NA|few
TGCGCCAGCAGCCAAGGTTCAGGGTCAGGCTACACCTTC
CASSQGSGSGYTF
>TRBV9|TRBJ1-5|NA|NA
TGTGCCAGCAGCGTAGGAACGGGGAATCAGCCCCAGCATTTT
CASSVGTGNQPQHF
>TRBV9|TRBJ2-2|TRBD1|NA
TGTGCCAGCAGAGGACAGGGATTCAACGGGGAGCTGTTTTTT
CASRGQGFNGELFF
>TRBV4-1|TRBJ2-3|NA|NA
TGCGCCAGCAGCCAAGATCTTGGTGTCACAGATACGCAGTATTTT
CASSQDLGVTDTQYF
>TRBV7-9|TRBJ2-7|TRBD2|NA
TGTGCCAGCACCGTAACCGGGGGGGAGTACGAGCAGTACTTC
CASTVTGGEYEQYF
>TRBV9|TRBJ2-2|TRBD2|NA
TGTGCCAGCAGCGGCGAACTAGCGGGGGGACGGGAGCTGTTTTTT
CASSGELAGGRELFF
>TRBV5-6|TRBJ2-7|NA|NA
TGTGCCAGCAGCCCCGGGACCGACCCCTACGAGCAGTACTTC
CASSPGTDPYEQYF
>TRBV7-9|TRBJ2-7|TRBD1|NA
TGTGCCAGCAGCTCACAGGGGGCGCTTTACGAGCAGTACTTC
CASSSQGALYEQYF
>TRBV7-3|TRBJ2-2|TRBD2|once
TGTGCCAGCAGCTTAATGTCACTAGCGGCCGGGGAGCTGTTTTTT
CASSLMSLAAGELFF